These T cell receptor beta chains were read from a single sample in a study of naive and memory T cell subsets. TCRdb redid the calling of the UMI-ligation and nested PCR reads with MiXCR, one entry per CDR3 protein. Found here are more than 120,000 distinct CDR3 sequences, under 25% of them singletons; the top ten hold around 0.63%. Sequenced: naive CD8+ T cells from blood. These receptors were collected from a human donor in good health. Both conserved end residues are part of each CDR3. Fields, in order: J gene, clone size, D gene, V gene, CDR3 protein, CDR3 DNA. A D gene is named only where the DNA matches it firmly. Size tells how often a clone was seen (once, few, many) or the class of an expanded clone, and some rows leave it out.

TRBJ2-5 - - TRBV24-1 CATLIEREETQYF TGTGCCACCCTAATAGAGAGGGAAGAGACCCAGTACTTC
TRBJ2-7 few TRBD2 TRBV27 CASSSTLAGVYEQYF TGTGCCAGCAGTTCCACCCTAGCGGGAGTCTACGAGCAGTACTTC
TRBJ2-1 - TRBD2 TRBV7-9 CASTHEGGRASGHEQFF TGTGCCAGCACCCACGAGGGTGGGAGGGCATCTGGGCATGAGCAGTTCTTC
TRBJ2-3 few - TRBV7-8 CASSSGIEADTQYF TGTGCCAGCAGTTCGGGGATAGAGGCCGATACGCAGTATTTT
TRBJ2-7 few - TRBV20-1 CRAKDMTSYEQYF TGCAGAGCCAAGGACATGACCTCCTACGAGCAGTACTTC
TRBJ2-1 - - TRBV28 CASSPLRDYNEQFF TGTGCCAGCAGTCCCCTCCGGGATTACAATGAGCAGTTCTTC
TRBJ2-3 few - TRBV7-2 CASSLGHPSLGDTQYF TGTGCCAGCAGCTTAGGCCATCCCAGCCTCGGAGATACGCAGTATTTT
TRBJ2-7 - TRBD2 TRBV12-3/TRBV12-4 CASSPQTSGPAYEQYF TGTGCCAGCAGTCCCCAGACTAGCGGGCCTGCCTACGAGCAGTACTTC
TRBJ1-5 - - TRBV28 CASSPALGQPQHF TGTGCCAGCAGTCCGGCCCTCGGTCAGCCCCAGCATTTT
TRBJ1-5 many - TRBV27 CASSLVGDQPQHF TGTGCCAGCAGTTTAGTCGGGGATCAGCCCCAGCATTTT
TRBJ2-1 few - TRBV11-2 CASSSQGREQFF TGTGCCAGCAGCTCCCAGGGTCGTGAGCAGTTCTTC
TRBJ1-1 - - TRBV5-1 CASSLEGFEAFF TGCGCCAGCAGCTTGGAAGGGTTTGAAGCTTTCTTT
TRBJ1-1 few - TRBV12-3/TRBV12-4 CASQGRGIEAFF TGTGCCAGCCAGGGCCGGGGCATTGAAGCTTTCTTT
TRBJ2-7 few - TRBV4-3 CASSQGGGSVEQYF TGCGCCAGCAGCCAAGGAGGAGGATCGGTCGAGCAGTACTTC
TRBJ1-1 - - TRBV28 CASSFTSPLEAFF TGTGCCAGCAGTTTTACTTCCCCCCTAGAAGCTTTCTTT
TRBJ2-7 - - TRBV19 CASSEVETTYEQYF TGTGCCAGTAGTGAGGTAGAGACCACCTACGAGCAGTACTTC
TRBJ2-1 few TRBD1 TRBV2 CASRGTGDQIREQFF TGTGCCAGCAGGGGGACAGGGGACCAAATACGTGAGCAGTTCTTC
TRBJ2-5 many TRBD2 TRBV29-1 CSVVLAGRQETQYF TGCAGCGTTGTCCTAGCGGGTAGACAAGAGACCCAGTACTTC
TRBJ2-1 few TRBD2 TRBV3-1 CASSPAGGDNNEQFF TGTGCCAGCAGCCCAGCGGGAGGGGATAACAATGAGCAGTTCTTC
TRBJ2-7 - TRBD2 TRBV25-1 CASSGGEGYPSEQYF TGTGCCAGCAGTGGGGGGGAGGGATACCCTTCGGAGCAGTACTTC
TRBJ1-1 - - TRBV27 CASSLSIRWTEAFF TGTGCCAGCAGTTTATCCATAAGGTGGACTGAAGCTTTCTTT
TRBJ2-5 few TRBD2 TRBV12-3/TRBV12-4 CASRPGGYQETQYF TGTGCCAGCAGGCCCGGGGGGTACCAAGAGACCCAGTACTTC
TRBJ2-7 few TRBD1 TRBV6-5 CASSYSIGEGGPYEQYF TGTGCCAGCAGTTACTCGATCGGGGAAGGGGGCCCCTACGAGCAGTACTTC
TRBJ2-1 - - TRBV5-6 CASSLAGALDNEQFF TGTGCCAGCAGCTTGGCAGGGGCTCTCGACAATGAGCAGTTCTTC
TRBJ2-1 - - TRBV5-5 CASSFHDNIYNEQFF TGTGCCAGCAGCTTTCATGACAACATATACAATGAGCAGTTCTTC
TRBJ1-5 - - TRBV6-5 CASSYSTDQPQHF TGTGCCAGCAGTTACTCCACCGATCAGCCCCAGCATTTT
TRBJ2-7 - TRBD2 TRBV11-2 CASSPGGTSVDEQYF TGTGCCAGCAGCCCAGGGGGGACTAGCGTCGACGAGCAGTACTTC
TRBJ2-7 - - TRBV20-1 CSARGQLSYEQYF TGCAGTGCTAGAGGACAGCTGTCCTACGAGCAGTACTTC
TRBJ2-7 few TRBD1 TRBV4-3 CASSQAGQGYEQYF TGCGCCAGCAGCCAAGCGGGACAGGGCTACGAGCAGTACTTC
TRBJ2-1 - TRBD2 TRBV4-2 CASSQASSPGLAGENEQFF TGTGCCAGCAGCCAAGCCTCTTCTCCGGGACTAGCGGGAGAAAATGAGCAGTTCTTC
TRBJ2-1 - - TRBV19 CASSMGLAPYNEQFF TGTGCCAGTAGTATGGGGCTAGCCCCGTACAATGAGCAGTTCTTC
TRBJ2-3 few TRBD2 TRBV27 CASSSLGLAGEGTDTQYF TGTGCCAGCAGTTCCCTGGGACTAGCGGGAGAGGGTACAGATACGCAGTATTTT
TRBJ2-7 - - TRBV6-5 CASSGGLYEQYF TGTGCCAGCTCAGGGGGACTCTACGAGCAGTACTTC
TRBJ2-1 few - TRBV7-9 CATVGGLRDEQFF TGTGCCACCGTGGGGGGGCTGAGGGATGAGCAGTTCTTC
TRBJ2-1 few TRBD2 TRBV2 CASSDPRIAGGYNEQFF TGTGCCAGCAGTGATCCACGTATAGCGGGAGGGTACAATGAGCAGTTCTTC
TRBJ2-5 few - TRBV2 CASMGEQETQYF TGTGCCAGCATGGGGGAACAAGAGACCCAGTACTTC
TRBJ2-1 - - TRBV7-2 CASSSTRAYNEQFF TGTGCCAGCAGCTCGACCCGGGCCTACAATGAGCAGTTCTTC
TRBJ2-7 - - TRBV4-3 CASSPTDLSYEQYF TGCGCCAGCAGCCCCACGGACCTCTCCTACGAGCAGTACTTC
TRBJ1-1 - - TRBV24-1 CATSGWNTEAFF TGTGCCACCAGTGGGTGGAACACTGAAGCTTTCTTT
TRBJ2-3 - TRBD1 TRBV18 CASWDGTVTDTQYF TGTGCCAGCTGGGACGGGACAGTAACAGATACGCAGTATTTT
TRBJ2-2 many - TRBV6-2/TRBV6-3 CASSYSAVGELFF TGTGCCAGCAGTTACAGTGCCGTCGGGGAGCTGTTTTTT
TRBJ2-7 few TRBD1 TRBV3-1 CASSPVAGGTYEQYF TGTGCCAGCAGCCCTGTGGCAGGGGGAACTTACGAGCAGTACTTC